This T cell receptor (beta chain) stems from a study of cytomegalovirus exposure and HLA in healthy donors. Concerning this clone: Its matching antigen is unknown.

The CDR3 spans 13 residues. Study results and caveats: Cytomegalovirus association was listed for around 180 TCR beta chains. The TCR clusters that emerged in the first cohort tended, a later analysis found, to co-occur in the roughly 110 validation repertoires. Under in vitro conditions, three CMV-associated chains were confirmed as specific for CMV antigens.

TCRdb's table, derived via immunoSEQ multiplex PCR, lists solely in-frame clones and lacks some. Of 55,000 to 65,000 clones in the sample, more than 90% were seen once. The approximately 120-subject validation cohort, separate from the 666-subject first cohort, included the donors. The receptor was isolated from a man aged 18 to 30 in good health and CMV-seronegative. The chain is built from TRBV21-1 and TRBJ1-1; no DNA check was done on the table's D call, TRBD1. TRBV21-1 is flagged as a pseudogene. Specimen: PBMCs. CDR3 residues: CASPPGANTEAFF. CDR3 DNA sequence: TGTGCCAGCCCCCCAGGGGCGAACACTGAAGCTTTCTTT.